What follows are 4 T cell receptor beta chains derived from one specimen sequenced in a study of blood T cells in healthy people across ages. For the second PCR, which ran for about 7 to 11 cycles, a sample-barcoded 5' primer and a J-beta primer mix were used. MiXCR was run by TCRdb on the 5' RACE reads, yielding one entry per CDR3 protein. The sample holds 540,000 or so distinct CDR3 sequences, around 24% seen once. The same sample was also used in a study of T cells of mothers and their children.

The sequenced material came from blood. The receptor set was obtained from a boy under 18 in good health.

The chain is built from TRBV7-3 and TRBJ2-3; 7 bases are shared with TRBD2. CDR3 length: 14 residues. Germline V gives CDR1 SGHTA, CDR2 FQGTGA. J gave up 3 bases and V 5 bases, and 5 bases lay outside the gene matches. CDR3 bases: TGTGCCAGCAGCGAATCGGGAGGAACAGATACGCAGTATTTT. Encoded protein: CASSESGGTDTQYF.

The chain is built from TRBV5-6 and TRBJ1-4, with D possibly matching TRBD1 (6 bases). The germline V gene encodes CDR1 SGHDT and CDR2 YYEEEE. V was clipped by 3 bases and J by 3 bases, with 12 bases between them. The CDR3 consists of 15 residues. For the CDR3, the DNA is TGTGCCAGCAGCTCACAGGGCTTTTCTAATGAAAAACTGTTTTTT. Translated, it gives CASSSQGFSNEKLFF.

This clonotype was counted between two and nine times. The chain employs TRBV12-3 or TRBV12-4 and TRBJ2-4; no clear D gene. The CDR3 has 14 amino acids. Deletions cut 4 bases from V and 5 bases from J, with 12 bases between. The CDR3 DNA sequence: TGTGCCAGCAGTTCGCTTCTGGCACAAAACATTCAGTACTTC. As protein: CASSSLLAQNIQYF.

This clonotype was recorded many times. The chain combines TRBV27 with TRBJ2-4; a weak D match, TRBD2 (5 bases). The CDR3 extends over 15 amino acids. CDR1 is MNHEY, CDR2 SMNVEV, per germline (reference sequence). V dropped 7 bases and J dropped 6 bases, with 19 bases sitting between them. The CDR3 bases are TGTGCCAGCACTGTCGGGATCCCAAAGGGAAACATTCAGTACTTC. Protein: CASTVGIPKGNIQYF.